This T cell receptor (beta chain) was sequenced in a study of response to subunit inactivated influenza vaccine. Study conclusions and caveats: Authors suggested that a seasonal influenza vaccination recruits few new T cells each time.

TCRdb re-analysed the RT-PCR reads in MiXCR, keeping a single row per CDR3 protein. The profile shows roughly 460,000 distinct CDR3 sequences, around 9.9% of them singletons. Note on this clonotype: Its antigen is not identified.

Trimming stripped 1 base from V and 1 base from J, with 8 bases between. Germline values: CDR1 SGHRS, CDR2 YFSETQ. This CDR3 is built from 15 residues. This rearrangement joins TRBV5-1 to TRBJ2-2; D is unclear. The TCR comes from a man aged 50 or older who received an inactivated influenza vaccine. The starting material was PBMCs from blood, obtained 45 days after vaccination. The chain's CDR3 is CASSLNGMNTGELFF. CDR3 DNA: TGCGCCAGCAGCTTGAACGGAATGAACACCGGGGAGCTGTTTTTT.